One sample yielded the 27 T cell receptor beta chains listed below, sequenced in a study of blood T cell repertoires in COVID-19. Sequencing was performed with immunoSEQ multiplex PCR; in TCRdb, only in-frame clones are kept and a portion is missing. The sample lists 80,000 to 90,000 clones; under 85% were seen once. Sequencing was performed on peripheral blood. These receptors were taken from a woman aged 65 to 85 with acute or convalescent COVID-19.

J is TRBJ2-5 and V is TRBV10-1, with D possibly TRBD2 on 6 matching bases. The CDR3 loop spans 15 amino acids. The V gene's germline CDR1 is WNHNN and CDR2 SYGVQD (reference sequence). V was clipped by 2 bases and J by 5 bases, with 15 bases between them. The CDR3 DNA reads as TGCGCCAGCAGTGAGAATCAGGGAGGCAGGGAGACCCAGTACTTC. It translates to CASSENQGGRETQYF.

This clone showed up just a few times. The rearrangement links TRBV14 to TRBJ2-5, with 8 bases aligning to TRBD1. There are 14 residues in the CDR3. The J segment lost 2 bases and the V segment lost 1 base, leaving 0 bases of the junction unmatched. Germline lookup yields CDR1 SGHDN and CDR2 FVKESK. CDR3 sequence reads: CASSQGDRQETQYF. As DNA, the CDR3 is TGTGCCAGCAGCCAAGGGGACAGGCAAGAGACCCAGTACTTC. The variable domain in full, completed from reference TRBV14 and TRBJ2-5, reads EAGVTQFPSHSVIEKGQTVTLRCDPISGHDNLYWYRRVMGKEIKFLLHFVKESKQDESGMPNNRFLAERTGGTYSTLKVQPAELEDSGVYFCASSQGDRQETQYFGPGTRLLVL.

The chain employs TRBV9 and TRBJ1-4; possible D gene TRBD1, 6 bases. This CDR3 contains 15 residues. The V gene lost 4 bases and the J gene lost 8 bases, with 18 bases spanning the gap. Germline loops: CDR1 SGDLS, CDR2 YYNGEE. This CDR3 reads CASSPRTVSGEKLFF. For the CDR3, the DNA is TGTGCCAGCAGCCCACGGACAGTCTCAGGCGAAAAACTGTTTTTT. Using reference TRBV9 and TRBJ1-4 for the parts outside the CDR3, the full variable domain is DSGVTQTPKHLITATGQRVTLRCSPRSGDLSVYWYQQSLDQGLQFLIQYYNGEERAKGNILERFSAQQFPDLHSELNLSSLELGDSALYFCASSPRTVSGEKLFFGSGTQLSVL.

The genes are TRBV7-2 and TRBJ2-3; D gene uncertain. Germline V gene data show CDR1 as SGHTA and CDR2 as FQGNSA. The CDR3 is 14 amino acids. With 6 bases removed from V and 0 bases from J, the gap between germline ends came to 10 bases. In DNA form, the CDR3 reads TGTGCCAGCAGTTTCGACTGGAGCACAGATACGCAGTATTTT. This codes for CASSFDWSTDTQYF.

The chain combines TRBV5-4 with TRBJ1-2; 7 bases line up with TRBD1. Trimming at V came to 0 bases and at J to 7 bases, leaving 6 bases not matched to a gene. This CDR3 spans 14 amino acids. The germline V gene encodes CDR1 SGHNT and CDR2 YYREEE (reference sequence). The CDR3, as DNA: TGTGCCAGCAGCTTGGTAGGGGGCGCGAGTGGCTACACCTTC. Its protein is CASSLVGGASGYTF.

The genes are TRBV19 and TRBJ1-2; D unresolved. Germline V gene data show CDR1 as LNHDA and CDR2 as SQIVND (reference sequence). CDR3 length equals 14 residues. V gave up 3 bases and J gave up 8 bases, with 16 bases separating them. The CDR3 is CASSMAFGVLGYTF. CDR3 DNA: TGTGCCAGTAGTATGGCCTTCGGGGTTTTAGGCTACACCTTC.

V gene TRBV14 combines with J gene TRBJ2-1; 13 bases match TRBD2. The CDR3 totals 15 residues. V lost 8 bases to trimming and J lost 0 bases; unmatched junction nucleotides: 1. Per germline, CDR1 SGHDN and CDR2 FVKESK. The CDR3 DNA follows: TGTGCCAGCGGACTAGCGGGGGCCTCCTACAATGAGCAGTTCTTC. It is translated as CASGLAGASYNEQFF.

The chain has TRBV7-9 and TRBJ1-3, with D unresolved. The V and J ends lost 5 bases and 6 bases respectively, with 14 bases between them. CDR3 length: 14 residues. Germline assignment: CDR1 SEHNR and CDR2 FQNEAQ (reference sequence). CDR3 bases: TGTGCCAGCAGCATACTATCACCCTTAAACACCATATATTTT. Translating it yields CASSILSPLNTIYF.

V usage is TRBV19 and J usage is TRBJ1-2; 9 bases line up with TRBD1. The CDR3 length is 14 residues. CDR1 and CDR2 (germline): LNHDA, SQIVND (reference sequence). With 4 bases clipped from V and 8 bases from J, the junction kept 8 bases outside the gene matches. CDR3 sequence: CASSRGQGFGGYTF. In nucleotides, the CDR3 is TGTGCCAGTAGTAGGGGACAGGGATTTGGGGGCTACACCTTC.

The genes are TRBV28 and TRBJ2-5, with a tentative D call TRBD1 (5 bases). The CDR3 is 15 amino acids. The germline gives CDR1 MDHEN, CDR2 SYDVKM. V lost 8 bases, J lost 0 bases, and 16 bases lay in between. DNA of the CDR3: TGTGCCAGCCGACCCACTCGACAGTACCAAGAGACCCAGTACTTC. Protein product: CASRPTRQYQETQYF.

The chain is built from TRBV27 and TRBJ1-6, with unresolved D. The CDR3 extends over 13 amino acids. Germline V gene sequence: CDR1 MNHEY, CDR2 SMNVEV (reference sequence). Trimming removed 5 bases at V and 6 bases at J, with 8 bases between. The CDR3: CASSNNFNSPLHF. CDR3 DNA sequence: TGTGCCAGCAGTAACAATTTTAATTCACCCCTCCACTTT.

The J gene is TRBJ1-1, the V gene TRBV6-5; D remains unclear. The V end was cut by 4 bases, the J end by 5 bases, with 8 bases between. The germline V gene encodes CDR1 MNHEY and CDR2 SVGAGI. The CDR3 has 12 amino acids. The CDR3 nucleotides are TGTGCCAGCAGTTTTAGAGGGACTGAAGCTTTCTTT. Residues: CASSFRGTEAFF.

The DNA of the CDR3 is TGCGCCAGCAGCCCCGGGGGGTCCCGGGAGACCCAGTACTTC. This gives the protein CASSPGGSRETQYF. V usage is TRBV5-1 and J usage is TRBJ2-5, with 7 bases that match TRBD2. From germline, CDR1 is SGHRS and CDR2 YFSETQ. Trimming removed 4 bases from V and 5 bases from J; junction bases left unmatched: 8. The length of the CDR3 is 14 residues.

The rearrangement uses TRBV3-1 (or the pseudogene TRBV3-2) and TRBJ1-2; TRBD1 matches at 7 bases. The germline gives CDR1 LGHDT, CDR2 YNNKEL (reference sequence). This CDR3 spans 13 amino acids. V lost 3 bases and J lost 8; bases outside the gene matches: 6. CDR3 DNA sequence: TGTGCCAGCAGCCAGACTGACAGGGACGGCTACACCTTC. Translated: CASSQTDRDGYTF.

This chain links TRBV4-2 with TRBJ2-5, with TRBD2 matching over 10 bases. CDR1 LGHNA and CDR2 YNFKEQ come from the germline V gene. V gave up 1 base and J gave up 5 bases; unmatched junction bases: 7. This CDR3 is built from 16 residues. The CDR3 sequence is CASSQGIAGGLETQYF. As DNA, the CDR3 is TGTGCCAGCAGCCAAGGGATAGCGGGGGGTCTGGAGACCCAGTACTTC.

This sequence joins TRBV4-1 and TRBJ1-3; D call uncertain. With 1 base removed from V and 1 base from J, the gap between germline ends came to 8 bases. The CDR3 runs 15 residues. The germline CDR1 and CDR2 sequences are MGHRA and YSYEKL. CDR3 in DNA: TGCGCCAGCAGCCAAGGAGCACAGTCTGGAAACACCATATATTTT. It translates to CASSQGAQSGNTIYF.

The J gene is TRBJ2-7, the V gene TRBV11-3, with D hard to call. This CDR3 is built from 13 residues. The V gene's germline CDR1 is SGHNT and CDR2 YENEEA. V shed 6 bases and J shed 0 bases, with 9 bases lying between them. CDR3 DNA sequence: TGTGCCAGCAGGTTCTCCAGCTCCTACGAGCAGTACTTC. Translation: CASRFSSSYEQYF.

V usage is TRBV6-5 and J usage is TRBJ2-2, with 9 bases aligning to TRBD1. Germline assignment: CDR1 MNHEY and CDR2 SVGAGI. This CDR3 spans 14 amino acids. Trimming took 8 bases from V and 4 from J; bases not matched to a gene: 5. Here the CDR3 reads CASYQTGGTGELFF. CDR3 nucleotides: TGTGCCAGCTACCAGACAGGGGGCACCGGGGAGCTGTTTTTT.

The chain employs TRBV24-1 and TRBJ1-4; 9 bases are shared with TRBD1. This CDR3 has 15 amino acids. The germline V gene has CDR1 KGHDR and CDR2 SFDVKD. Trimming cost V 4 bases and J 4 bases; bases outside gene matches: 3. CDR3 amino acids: CATSDPGQGNEKLFF. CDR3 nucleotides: TGTGCCACCAGTGACCCGGGACAGGGTAATGAAAAACTGTTTTTT.

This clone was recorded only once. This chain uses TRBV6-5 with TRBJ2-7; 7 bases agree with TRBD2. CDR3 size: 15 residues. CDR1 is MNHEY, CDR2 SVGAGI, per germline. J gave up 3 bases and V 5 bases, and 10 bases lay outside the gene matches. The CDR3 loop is CASSTTLGRGYEQYF. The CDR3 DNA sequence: TGTGCCAGCAGTACCACCCTGGGGAGGGGCTACGAGCAGTACTTC.

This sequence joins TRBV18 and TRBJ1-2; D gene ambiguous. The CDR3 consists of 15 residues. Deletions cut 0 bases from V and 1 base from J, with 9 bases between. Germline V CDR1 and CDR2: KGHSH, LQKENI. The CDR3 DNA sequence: TGTGCCAGCTCACCACCACCGAGTCTTAACTATGGCTACACCTTC. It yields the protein CASSPPPSLNYGYTF.

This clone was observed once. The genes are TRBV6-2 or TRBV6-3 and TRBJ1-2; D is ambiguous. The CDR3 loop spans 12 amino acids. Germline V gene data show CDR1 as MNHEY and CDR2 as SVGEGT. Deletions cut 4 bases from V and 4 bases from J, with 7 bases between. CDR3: CASSSTSYGYTF. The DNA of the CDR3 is TGTGCCAGCAGTTCGACAAGCTATGGCTACACCTTC.

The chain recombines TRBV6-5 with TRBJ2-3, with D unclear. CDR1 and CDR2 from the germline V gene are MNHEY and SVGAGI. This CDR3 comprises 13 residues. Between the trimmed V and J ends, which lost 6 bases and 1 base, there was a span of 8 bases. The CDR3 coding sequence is TGTGCCAGCAGGAAGACTGGCACAGATACGCAGTATTTT. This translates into CASRKTGTDTQYF.

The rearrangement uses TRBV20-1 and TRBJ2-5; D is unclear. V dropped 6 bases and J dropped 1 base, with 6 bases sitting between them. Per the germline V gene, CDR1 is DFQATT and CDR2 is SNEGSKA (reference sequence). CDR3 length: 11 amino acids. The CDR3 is CSARSQETQYF. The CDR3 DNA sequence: TGCAGTGCCCGGAGCCAAGAGACCCAGTACTTC.

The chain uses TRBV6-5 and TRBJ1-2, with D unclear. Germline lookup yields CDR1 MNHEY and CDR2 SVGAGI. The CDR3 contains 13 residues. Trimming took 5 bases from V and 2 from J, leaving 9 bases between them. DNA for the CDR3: TGTGCCAGCAGTCCTGGAGGGAACTATGGCTACACCTTC. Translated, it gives CASSPGGNYGYTF.

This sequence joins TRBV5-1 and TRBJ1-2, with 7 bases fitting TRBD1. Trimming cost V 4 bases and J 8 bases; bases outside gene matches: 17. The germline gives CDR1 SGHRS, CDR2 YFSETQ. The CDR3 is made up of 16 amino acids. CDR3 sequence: CASSVDLGGGSRGYTF. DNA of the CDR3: TGCGCCAGCAGCGTCGACCTAGGGGGCGGGTCGCGGGGCTACACCTTC.

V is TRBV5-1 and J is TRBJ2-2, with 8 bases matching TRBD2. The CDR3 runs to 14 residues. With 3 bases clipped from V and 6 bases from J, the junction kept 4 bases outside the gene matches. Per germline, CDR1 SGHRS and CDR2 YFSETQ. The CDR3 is CASSSPGGAGELFF. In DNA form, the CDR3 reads TGCGCCAGCAGCTCTCCGGGGGGGGCCGGGGAGCTGTTTTTT.